A single T cell receptor beta chain is shown here with its context. Its antigen is as yet unknown. Assay used: immunoSEQ multiplex PCR; TCRdb lists only in-frame clones, some missing. The sample holds 12,000 or so clones, 60% to 80% seen once. This sample was taken from a study of chemoradiotherapy in HPV16-positive cancers. Across the whole study: Candidate HPV-specific T-cell clones and common TCR motifs came from functional assays in two HPV16-positive patients.

V gave up 6 bases and J gave up 1 base; unmatched junction bases: 5. From germline, CDR1 is MNHEY and CDR2 SVGAGI. The CDR3 has 15 residues. Study results and caveats: Functional assays defining HPV-specific T cells used only a couple of HPV16-positive patients.

This chain links TRBV6-5 with TRBJ2-2; 7 nucleotides match TRBD1. This clonotype originated in a human donor with HPV-associated anogenital cancer. Sample collection was performed from a patient who underwent chemoradiotherapy. For the CDR3, the DNA is TGTGCCAGCAGGACGAGGGGGCTGAACACCGGGGAGCTGTTTTTT. Protein sequence: CASRTRGLNTGELFF.